This TCR beta chain was retrieved from a study of regulatory T cells in long-lasting Graves disease. Time point indicated: newly diagnosed GD, antithyroid drugs for less than 3 months. After RNA was extracted from PBMCs, the TCR library was made from it. Arm-PCR of CDR3 regions with iRepertoire HTBI primers generated TCR beta libraries. MiXCR, applied by TCRdb to the multiplex PCR reads, yields one record per CDR3 protein. Among 240,000 or so distinct CDR3 sequences listed, 20% to 25% were seen once. Germline loops: CDR1 MGHRA, CDR2 YSYEKL. The V end was cut by 0 bases, the J end by 4 bases, with 16 bases between. The CDR3 has 17 amino acids.

The sequence came from a female donor with Graves disease. This material consisted of peripheral blood mononuclear cells (PBMCs), taken at new diagnosis, from a patient treated with antithyroid drugs. The chain couples TRBV4-1 to TRBJ1-3, with D tentatively TRBD1 (6 bases). Here the CDR3 DNA reads TGCGCCAGCAGCCAAGACAGGGGATTCGGTTCGGGAAACACCATATATTTT. Translated, it gives CASSQDRGFGSGNTIYF.